This T cell receptor beta chain is drawn from a study of blood T cell repertoires in COVID-19. Turning to the study itself: Acute-phase and convalescent COVID-19 samples originated in the United States, Italy and Spain.

Assignments of participants to cohorts depended upon their own reported clinical history. All recovered Cohort 3 donors got two negative PCRs, got clearance, or saw symptom resolution. Sequenced by immunoSEQ multiplex PCR; TCRdb stores in-frame clones only, minus some. The sample has 390,000 or so clones; approximately 87% are singletons. Germline CDR1 reads SEHNR; CDR2 reads FQNEAQ (reference sequence). The CDR3 sequence is 15 residues long. V was trimmed by 1 base and J by 4 bases, leaving 11 bases between them. Specimen: PBMCs or T cells enriched from blood (not recorded which). The chain recombines TRBV7-9 with TRBJ1-5; TRBD1 might be the D (6 bases). The receptor's source is a woman aged 45-65 years who had recovered from COVID-19. In DNA form, the CDR3 reads TGTGCCAGCAGCTTAGGGGGGCCAGATAATCAGCCCCAGCATTTT. This translates into CASSLGGPDNQPQHF.